This T cell receptor beta chain was sequenced for a study of blood T cell repertoires in COVID-19. Per the germline V gene, CDR1 is MNHNS and CDR2 is SASEGT. Trimming took off 2 bases at V and 4 bases at J, with 11 bases between the two ends. The CDR3 sequence is 14 residues long. Sequencing was performed with immunoSEQ multiplex PCR; in TCRdb, only in-frame clones are kept and a portion is missing. The sample carries some 74,000 clones, roughly nine tenths recorded once. The chain is built from TRBV6-1 and TRBJ2-5; weak D call: TRBD2 (6 bases). Sequencing input: peripheral blood. This TCR derives from a man between 50 and 59 years old with COVID-19, enrolled during active disease. CDR3 protein: CASSERGRGETQYF. DNA of the CDR3: TGTGCCAGCAGTGAACGAGGGCGGGGAGAGACCCAGTACTTC.